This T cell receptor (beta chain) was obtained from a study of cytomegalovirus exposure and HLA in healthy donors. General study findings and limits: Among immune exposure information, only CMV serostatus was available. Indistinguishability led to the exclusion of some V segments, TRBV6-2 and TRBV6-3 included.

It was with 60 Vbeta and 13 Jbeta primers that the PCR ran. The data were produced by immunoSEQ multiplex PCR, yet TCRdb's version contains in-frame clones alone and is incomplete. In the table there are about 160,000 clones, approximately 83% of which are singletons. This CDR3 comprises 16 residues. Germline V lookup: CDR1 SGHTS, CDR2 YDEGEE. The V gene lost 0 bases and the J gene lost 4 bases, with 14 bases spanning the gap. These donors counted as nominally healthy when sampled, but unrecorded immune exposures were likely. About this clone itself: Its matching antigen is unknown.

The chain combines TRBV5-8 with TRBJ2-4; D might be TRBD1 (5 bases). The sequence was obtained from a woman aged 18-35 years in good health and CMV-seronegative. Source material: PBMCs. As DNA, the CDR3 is TGTGCCAGCAGCTTGGTCCCGGCAGGGCTAAAAAACATTCAGTACTTC. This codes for CASSLVPAGLKNIQYF.